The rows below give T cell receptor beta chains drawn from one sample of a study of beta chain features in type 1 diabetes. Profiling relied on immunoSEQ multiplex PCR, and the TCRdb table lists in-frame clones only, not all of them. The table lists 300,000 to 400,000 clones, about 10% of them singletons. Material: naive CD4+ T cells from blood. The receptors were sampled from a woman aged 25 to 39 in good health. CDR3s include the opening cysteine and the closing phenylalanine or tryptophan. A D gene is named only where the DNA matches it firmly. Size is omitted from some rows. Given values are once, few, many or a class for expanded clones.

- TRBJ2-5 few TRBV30 CAWRVAETQYF TGTGCCTGGAGGGTAGCAGAGACCCAGTACTTC
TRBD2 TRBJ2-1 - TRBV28 CASSLGTSGYNEQFF TGTGCCAGCAGTTTGGGGACTAGCGGCTACAATGAGCAGTTCTTC
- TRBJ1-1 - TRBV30 CAWSLGRLSTEAFF TGTGCCTGGAGTTTGGGGAGGCTTTCCACTGAAGCTTTCTTT
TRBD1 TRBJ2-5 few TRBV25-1 CASSGDREIFETQYF TGTGCCAGCAGTGGGGACAGGGAAATTTTTGAGACCCAGTACTTC
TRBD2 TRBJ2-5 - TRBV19 CASSKTGGQETQYF TGTGCCAGTAGTAAGACGGGGGGCCAAGAGACCCAGTACTTC
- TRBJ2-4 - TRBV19 CASSIPSGRDIQYF TGTGCCAGTAGTATCCCCTCAGGGCGCGACATTCAGTACTTC
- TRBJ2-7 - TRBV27 CASSSPAEAYEQYF TGTGCCAGCAGTTCTCCAGCGGAAGCTTACGAGCAGTACTTC
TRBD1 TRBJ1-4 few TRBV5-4 CASSLNPDRGPEKLFF TGTGCCAGCAGCTTGAACCCGGACAGGGGGCCTGAAAAACTGTTTTTT
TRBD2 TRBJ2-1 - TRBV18 CASSTGLAGGGQFF TGTGCCAGCTCAACGGGACTAGCGGGAGGCGGGCAGTTCTTC
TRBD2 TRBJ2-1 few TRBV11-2 CASSPERGTYNEQFF TGTGCCAGCAGCCCAGAGCGGGGCACCTACAATGAGCAGTTCTTC
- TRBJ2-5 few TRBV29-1 CSVEDPLFLQNQETQYF TGCAGCGTTGAAGATCCATTATTCTTACAGAACCAAGAGACCCAGTACTTC
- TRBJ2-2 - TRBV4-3 CASSLMGTPNTGELFF TGCGCCAGCAGCCTTATGGGGACTCCAAACACCGGGGAGCTGTTTTTT
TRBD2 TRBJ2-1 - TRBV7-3 CASSRLAGGPSTTYEQFF TGTGCCAGCAGCCGACTAGCGGGAGGGCCCTCGACGACCTATGAGCAGTTCTTC
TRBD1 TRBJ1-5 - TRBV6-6 CASSDRVGNQPQHF TGTGCCAGCAGTGACAGGGTGGGCAATCAGCCCCAGCATTTT
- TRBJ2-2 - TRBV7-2 CASSLAVGTANTGELFF TGTGCCAGCAGCTTAGCGGTGGGCACGGCGAACACCGGGGAGCTGTTTTTT
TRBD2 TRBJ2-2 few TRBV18 CASSPPGLAGPNTGELFF TGTGCCAGCTCACCACCGGGACTAGCGGGACCGAACACCGGGGAGCTGTTTTTT
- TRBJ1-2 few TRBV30 CAWSYFGGSAAYGYTF TGTGCCTGGAGTTACTTTGGCGGGAGCGCGGCCTATGGCTACACCTTC
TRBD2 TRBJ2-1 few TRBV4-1 CASSQVSAGVQFF TGCGCCAGCAGCCAAGTTTCGGCGGGAGTGCAGTTCTTC
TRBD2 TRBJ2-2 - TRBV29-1 CSGTSTPGELFF TGCAGCGGGACTAGCACGCCCGGGGAGCTGTTTTTT
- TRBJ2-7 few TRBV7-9 CASKPTGDEQYF TGTGCCAGCAAGCCCACCGGAGACGAGCAGTACTTC
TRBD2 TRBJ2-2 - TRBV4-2 CASSQDLSGRGTGELFF TGTGCCAGCAGCCAAGATCTCAGCGGGCGGGGGACCGGGGAGCTGTTTTTT
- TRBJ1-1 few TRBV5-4 CASSSGTPNTEAFF TGTGCCAGCAGCTCCGGGACACCGAACACTGAAGCTTTCTTT
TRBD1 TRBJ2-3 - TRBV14 CASSLAGTGAHTQYF TGTGCCAGCAGCCTTGCCGGGACAGGGGCCCATACGCAGTATTTT
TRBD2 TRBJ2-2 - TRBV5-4 CASSMGLAGDRPGELFF TGTGCCAGCAGCATGGGACTAGCGGGAGATAGACCCGGGGAGCTGTTTTTT
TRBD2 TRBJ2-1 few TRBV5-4 CASSHGGTSYEQFF TGTGCCAGCAGCCATGGTGGGACTAGCTATGAGCAGTTCTTC
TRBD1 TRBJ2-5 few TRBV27 CASSQNRGETQYF TGTGCCAGCAGTCAAAACAGGGGGGAGACCCAGTACTTC
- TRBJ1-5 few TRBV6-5 CASSPGWNQPQHF TGTGCCAGCAGTCCCGGGTGGAATCAGCCCCAGCATTTT
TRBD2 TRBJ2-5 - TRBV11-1 CASSPLAGAGETQYF TGTGCCAGCAGCCCCCTTGCGGGAGCGGGAGAGACCCAGTACTTC
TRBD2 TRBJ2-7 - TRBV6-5 CASTPGTSGTYEQYF TGTGCCAGCACTCCCGGGACTAGCGGGACCTACGAGCAGTACTTC